The 31 T cell receptor beta chains presented below share a single source sample, sequenced in a study of blood T cell repertoires in COVID-19. Generated by immunoSEQ multiplex PCR, the TCRdb table keeps only in-frame clones and is missing some. The sample shows a few hundred thousand clones, 75% to 85% of them seen only once. Sequenced sample: peripheral blood. The source is a woman aged 70-85 years with COVID-19, enrolled during active disease.

On this clone itself: This sample includes further DNA sequences coding for the same CDR3. V and J are TRBV9 and TRBJ2-2; D gene uncertain. Germline V gene sequence: CDR1 SGDLS, CDR2 YYNGEE. Trimming stripped 2 bases from V and 6 bases from J, with 5 bases between. The CDR3 sequence is 12 residues long. This CDR3 is CASSVRAGELFF. CDR3 DNA sequence: TGTGCCAGCAGCGTGCGAGCCGGGGAGCTGTTTTTT.

This sequence joins TRBV10-3 and TRBJ2-5; D is ambiguous. Germline lookup yields CDR1 ENHRY and CDR2 SYGVKD. The CDR3 has 14 residues. V shed 2 bases and J shed 5 bases, with 12 bases lying between them. DNA of the CDR3: TGTGCCATCAGTGAGGACAATCTTTCGGAGACCCAGTACTTC. This translates into CAISEDNLSETQYF.

This rearrangement joins TRBV4-2 to TRBJ2-1; TRBD2 aligns across 10 bases. The CDR3 contains 16 residues. The germline gives CDR1 LGHNA, CDR2 YNFKEQ. V lost 7 bases and J lost 3; bases outside the gene matches: 9. The CDR3 region has the DNA TGTGCCAGCAACAGCGGGGGGGGAGTAAGCTACAATGAGCAGTTCTTC. It encodes CASNSGGGVSYNEQFF.

The chain combines TRBV7-2 with TRBJ1-5, with 8 bases fitting TRBD1. The V and J ends lost 3 bases and 5 bases, in that order; junction bases with no gene match: 9. Germline-derived CDR1 and CDR2 are SGHTA and FQGNSA. This CDR3 is 16 amino acids long. This chain's CDR3 is CASSFYTGGGYQPQHF. The CDR3 DNA sequence: TGTGCCAGCAGCTTTTACACAGGGGGTGGCTATCAGCCCCAGCATTTT.

The J gene is TRBJ2-7, the V gene TRBV18; D perhaps matches TRBD2 (6 bases). This CDR3 is built from 15 residues. Trimming took 3 bases from V and 0 from J, leaving 12 bases between them. Germline CDR1 reads KGHSH; CDR2 reads LQKENI. The CDR3 bases are TGTGCCAGCTCACCGGGCGGGGCCGCCTCCTACGAGCAGTACTTC. Protein: CASSPGGAASYEQYF. Variable domain in full (rest from reference TRBV18 and TRBJ2-7): NAGVMQNPRHLVRRRGQEARLRCSPMKGHSHVYWYRQLPEEGLKFMVYLQKENIIDESGMPKERFSAEFPKEGPSILRIQQVVRGDSAAYFCASSPGGAASYEQYFGPGTRLTVT.

The rearrangement links TRBV24-1 to TRBJ1-2, with a weak D call TRBD1 (6 bases). The CDR3 covers 14 residues. Germline-derived CDR1 and CDR2 are KGHDR and SFDVKD. Trimming cost V 8 bases and J 4 bases, with 16 bases left between them. In nucleotides, the CDR3 is TGTGCCACCATGCATGGGGGCTCGAGCTATGGCTACACCTTC. Translating gives CATMHGGSSYGYTF.

The chain recombines TRBV18 with TRBJ2-7; D might be TRBD1 (5 bases). In germline, CDR1 is KGHSH, CDR2 LQKENI. This CDR3 has 15 amino acids. V was trimmed by 3 bases and J by 6 bases, leaving 18 bases between them. The CDR3 region has the DNA TGTGCCAGCTCACCGGTTATAAGGTCAAGGGGCGAGCAGTACTTC. This sequence encodes CASSPVIRSRGEQYF.

The rearrangement links TRBV7-3 to TRBJ1-2; no clear D. V lost 2 bases to trimming and J lost 2 bases, with 9 bases between them. CDR3 size: 14 residues. Per germline, CDR1 SGHTA and CDR2 FQGTGA. Here the CDR3 reads CASSLSPGNYGYTF. CDR3 DNA sequence: TGTGCCAGCAGCTTATCCCCCGGGAACTATGGCTACACCTTC.

The rearrangement links TRBV25-1 to TRBJ1-2, with D unresolved. CDR3 length equals 11 residues. Trimming pared 2 bases from V and 7 bases from J, leaving 5 bases between. CDR1 is MGHDK, CDR2 SYGVNS, per germline. The CDR3 is CASSENGGYTF. As DNA, the CDR3 is TGTGCCAGCAGTGAAAACGGTGGCTACACCTTC.

The CDR3 nucleotides read TGTGCCAGCAGCTTAACTAGCGGGGGACAGTTCTTC. It translates to CASSLTSGGQFF. V and J are TRBV7-3 and TRBJ2-1, with 9 bases matching TRBD2. CDR3 size: 12 residues. Germline V gene data show CDR1 as SGHTA and CDR2 as FQGTGA. The junction had 1 base not matched to a gene; V was cut back by 0 bases and J by 13 bases.

This chain links TRBV5-5 with TRBJ1-2, with D perhaps TRBD1 (6 bases). Per the germline V gene, CDR1 is SGHKS and CDR2 is YYEKEE (reference sequence). There are 14 residues in the CDR3. Trimming removed 4 bases from V and 4 bases from J, with 14 bases in between. CDR3 bases: TGTGCCAGCAGCCCAGGGGCTCCCCTCTATGGCTACACCTTC. It encodes CASSPGAPLYGYTF.

The chain joins TRBV9 to TRBJ1-3; D possibly corresponds to TRBD1 (5 bases). V was trimmed by 4 bases and J by 1 base, leaving 9 bases between them. This CDR3 has 14 residues. Germline CDR1 SGDLS, CDR2 YYNGEE. The CDR3 nucleotides read TGTGCCAGCAGCCCGGCAGGGTCTGGAAACACCATATATTTT. Protein: CASSPAGSGNTIYF.

This chain uses TRBV11-3 with TRBJ1-6; 7 nucleotides align to TRBD1. V was clipped by 1 base and J by 8 bases; unmatched bases: 8. Germline V gene lookup returns CDR1 SGHNT and CDR2 YENEEA. The CDR3 extends over 16 amino acids. CDR3 amino acids: CASSLARGDIYSPLHF. In DNA form, the CDR3 reads TGTGCCAGCAGCTTAGCCAGGGGGGACATTTATTCACCCCTCCACTTT.

This chain uses TRBV6-5 with TRBJ2-1; weak D call: TRBD1 (5 bases). V was clipped by 5 bases and J by 10 bases, with 15 bases between them. The CDR3 is made up of 13 amino acids. Germline loops: CDR1 MNHEY, CDR2 SVGAGI. The CDR3 nucleotides are TGTGCCAGCAGTCTGGACATCTGGGCAGAGCAGTTCTTC. Protein: CASSLDIWAEQFF.

V gene TRBV14 combines with J gene TRBJ2-3, with a weak D call TRBD1 (6 bases). V lost 1 base and J 4 bases, leaving 9 bases between the germline ends. The CDR3 is 14 residues long. Germline V gene sequence: CDR1 SGHDN, CDR2 FVKESK. CDR3 protein: CASSQVGAADTQYF. The DNA for the CDR3 is TGTGCCAGCAGCCAAGTGGGGGCTGCAGATACGCAGTATTTT.

This chain uses TRBV5-5 with TRBJ1-6; perhaps TRBD1 as D (5 bases). Trimming left V 0 bases short and J 9 bases short, with 13 bases between. The CDR3 has 15 amino acids. Per the germline V gene, CDR1 is SGHKS and CDR2 is YYEKEE (reference sequence). The CDR3 spells CASSLEPGSSSPLHF. As DNA, the CDR3 is TGTGCCAGCAGCTTGGAACCAGGGTCGAGTTCACCCCTCCACTTT.

The J gene is TRBJ2-1, the V gene TRBV30; 11 nucleotides align to TRBD2. The CDR3 totals 16 residues. J was trimmed by 8 bases and V by 2 bases; bases with no gene match: 11. The germline V gene encodes CDR1 GTSNPN and CDR2 SVGIG (reference sequence). The CDR3 DNA reads as TGTGCCTGGAGTTTCTACCCGGGACTAGCGGTACATGAGCAGTTCTTC. Protein sequence: CAWSFYPGLAVHEQFF.

This sequence joins TRBV7-2 and TRBJ2-7; maybe TRBD1 (6 bases). Trimming stripped 5 bases from V and 6 bases from J, with 11 bases between. Looked up from germline, CDR1 is SGHTA and CDR2 is FQGNSA. The CDR3 totals 12 residues. The CDR3 protein is CASSPTGFEQYF. As DNA, the CDR3 is TGTGCCAGCAGCCCTACAGGGTTCGAGCAGTACTTC.

The chain is built from TRBV29-1 and TRBJ1-1, with a weak D call TRBD1 (5 bases). Germline assignment: CDR1 SQVTM and CDR2 ANQGSEA. Trimming shortened V by 0 bases and J by 4 bases, and 15 bases separated the two germline ends. CDR3 size: 15 residues. Written as DNA, the CDR3 is TGCAGCGTTGAAGAGTATCAGGGTAAGGCCACTGAAGCTTTCTTT. As protein: CSVEEYQGKATEAFF.

This clone was counted between two and nine times. This chain connects TRBV6-2 or TRBV6-3 to TRBJ2-2; D possibly corresponds to TRBD1 (5 bases). V was pared by 4 bases and J by 0 bases, with 6 bases between. The CDR3 contains 14 residues. Germline loops: CDR1 MNHEY, CDR2 SVGEGT. For the CDR3, the DNA is TGTGCCAGCAGTTCAGGGACGAACACCGGGGAGCTGTTTTTT. Amino acid sequence: CASSSGTNTGELFF.

The rearrangement links TRBV7-9 to TRBJ1-2; 7 positions agree with TRBD1. V was pared by 5 bases and J by 6 bases, with 6 bases of the junction left unmatched. This CDR3 is 13 amino acids long. Germline values: CDR1 SEHNR, CDR2 FQNEAQ (reference sequence). The chain's CDR3 is CASSRGTDNGYTF. In DNA form, the CDR3 reads TGTGCCAGCAGCCGCGGGACAGACAATGGCTACACCTTC.

This chain links TRBV18 with TRBJ2-5; D may be TRBD1 (5 bases). The CDR3 is made up of 15 amino acids. Germline CDR1 reads KGHSH; CDR2 reads LQKENI. V lost 8 bases to trimming and J lost 2 bases, with 18 bases between them. The CDR3 DNA is TGTGCCAGCGCCATCCTATTGGGGCCACAAGAGACCCAGTACTTC. This sequence encodes CASAILLGPQETQYF. Full variable domain (rest looked up from reference TRBV18 and TRBJ2-5): NAGVMQNPRHLVRRRGQEARLRCSPMKGHSHVYWYRQLPEEGLKFMVYLQKENIIDESGMPKERFSAEFPKEGPSILRIQQVVRGDSAAYFCASAILLGPQETQYFGPGTRLLVL.

This clone was detected only a few times. The rearrangement joins TRBV3-1 (or the pseudogene TRBV3-2) to TRBJ2-1; 9 bases are a match to TRBD2. V shed 1 base, J shed 4 bases, and the junction held 8 bases outside the gene matches. There are 17 residues in the CDR3. The V gene's germline CDR1 is LGHDT and CDR2 YNNKEL (reference sequence). CDR3 loop: CASSQVFSSGGYNEQFF. The CDR3 DNA reads TGTGCCAGCAGCCAAGTATTTAGTAGCGGGGGTTACAATGAGCAGTTCTTC.

This clone occurred a few times. V gene TRBV9 combines with J gene TRBJ1-3, with D maybe TRBD1 (5 bases). V was cut by 4 bases and J by 10 bases, with 21 bases left in between. This CDR3 is built from 15 residues. Germline CDR1 reads SGDLS; CDR2 reads YYNGEE. This CDR3 is CASSPPGVPLGTIYF. CDR3 bases: TGTGCCAGCAGCCCCCCGGGGGTACCTCTAGGTACCATATATTTT.

The rearrangement links TRBV4-3 to TRBJ2-2; 11 bases are shared with TRBD2. CDR1 is LGHNA, CDR2 YSLEER, per germline. The V segment lost 0 bases and the J segment 8 bases; nucleotides outside the gene matches: 5. The CDR3 has 16 residues. This CDR3 reads CASSQELAGVVGELFF. In DNA, the CDR3 is TGCGCCAGCAGCCAAGAACTAGCGGGGGTTGTAGGGGAGCTGTTTTTT.

As regards this clone: In the same sample, other DNA sequences code for this CDR3. V usage is TRBV5-4 and J usage is TRBJ1-3, with unresolved D. This CDR3 region has 14 residues. V was cut by 0 bases and J by 0 bases, with 4 bases left in between. The V gene's germline CDR1 is SGHNT and CDR2 YYREEE (reference sequence). The CDR3 DNA reads as TGTGCCAGCAGCTTGGCCAGCTCTGGAAACACCATATATTTT. It specifies CASSLASSGNTIYF.

V and J are TRBV6-2 or TRBV6-3 and TRBJ1-5, with 9 bases fitting TRBD1. V shed 0 bases, J shed 4 bases, and the junction held 7 bases outside the gene matches. The CDR3 has 17 residues. The V gene's germline CDR1 is MNHEY and CDR2 SVGEGT. The CDR3 sequence is CASSYSRRDRENQPQHF. CDR3 sequence (DNA): TGTGCCAGCAGTTACTCGAGAAGGGACAGGGAAAATCAGCCCCAGCATTTT.

V and J are TRBV18 and TRBJ2-1; no definite D call. The CDR3 extends over 14 amino acids. Germline CDR1 KGHSH, CDR2 LQKENI. V lost 6 bases to trimming and J lost 0 bases, with 9 bases between them. This CDR3 reads CASSADSSYNEQFF. The CDR3 DNA is TGTGCCAGCTCTGCGGATAGCTCCTACAATGAGCAGTTCTTC.

The table lists this clone with a count of one. The gene calls are TRBV24-1 and TRBJ1-5, with no clear D. V lost 5 bases and J lost 4, with 8 bases in between. The germline V gene encodes CDR1 KGHDR and CDR2 SFDVKD. The CDR3 has 13 amino acids. The CDR3 is CATSGGGNQPQHF. The CDR3 DNA follows: TGTGCCACCAGTGGGGGAGGGAATCAGCCCCAGCATTTT.

The J gene is TRBJ1-2, the V gene TRBV3-1 (or the pseudogene TRBV3-2), with D unresolved. CDR1 LGHDT and CDR2 YNNKEL come from the germline V gene (reference sequence). The CDR3 covers 15 residues. V lost 1 base and J 4 bases, leaving 13 bases between the germline ends. This CDR3 reads CASSQVGPGIYGYTF. Written as DNA, the CDR3 is TGTGCCAGCAGCCAAGTGGGTCCGGGGATCTATGGCTACACCTTC.

The V gene is TRBV3-1 (or the pseudogene TRBV3-2), the J gene TRBJ1-2; D may be TRBD1 (6 bases). In germline, CDR1 is LGHDT, CDR2 YNNKEL (reference sequence). This CDR3 is 14 amino acids long. The ends were cut back, 2 bases at V and 2 bases at J, with 9 bases in the middle. The CDR3 nucleotides are TGTGCCAGCAGCCAAAGCCAGGGGAACTATGGCTACACCTTC. Protein: CASSQSQGNYGYTF.